This TCR beta chain was recovered during a study of blood T cell repertoires in COVID-19. The table came from immunoSEQ multiplex PCR; TCRdb's copy has only in-frame clones and leaves some out. This sample has roughly 200,000 clones; about 77% occur once, and the top ten carry around 2.8%. V was pared by 3 bases and J by 2 bases, with 4 bases of the junction left unmatched. Germline CDR1 reads LGHNA; CDR2 reads YNFKEQ. This CDR3 region has 15 residues. This sequence joins TRBV4-2 and TRBJ2-7; TRBD2 agrees at 10 bases. The source material was peripheral blood. The source of this sequence is an elderly woman with active or convalescent COVID-19. The CDR3 protein is CASSQLAGDPYEQYF. The DNA for the CDR3 is TGTGCCAGCAGCCAGCTAGCGGGGGACCCCTACGAGCAGTACTTC.